The 25 T cell receptor beta chains presented below share a single source sample, sequenced in a study of T cell responses to AZD1222 COVID-19 vaccine. TCRdb's table, derived via immunoSEQ multiplex PCR, lists solely in-frame clones and lacks some. The data show about 100,000 clones, with about 83% seen just once and 15% to 20% held by the top ten. Sequenced here: peripheral blood, sampled on day 0 of AZD1222 vaccination. The receptors here all came from an adult in good health.

The rearrangement joins TRBV2 to TRBJ1-1; D is possibly TRBD1 (6 bases). V lost 3 bases to trimming and J lost 1 base, with 9 bases between them. The CDR3 extends over 14 amino acids. Germline CDR1 SNHLY, CDR2 FYNNEI. This CDR3 is CASSEVGANTEAFF. For the CDR3, the DNA is TGTGCCAGCAGTGAGGTGGGGGCGAACACTGAAGCTTTCTTT. The variable domain in full, completed from reference TRBV2 and TRBJ1-1, reads EPEVTQTPSHQVTQMGQEVILRCVPISNHLYFYWYRQILGQKVEFLVSFYNNEISEKSEIFDDQFSVERPDGSNFTLKIRSTKLEDSAMYFCASSEVGANTEAFFGQGTRLTVV.

The chain joins TRBV29-1 to TRBJ1-1; D perhaps matches TRBD1 (5 bases). Germline V lookup: CDR1 SQVTM, CDR2 ANQGSEA. This CDR3 has 12 residues. Trimming cost V 5 bases and J 3 bases, with 10 bases left between them. The CDR3 DNA sequence: TGCAGCGTTCGACAGTGGGACACTGAAGCTTTCTTT. Its translation: CSVRQWDTEAFF.

The gene calls are TRBV18 and TRBJ2-7; D is ambiguous. The CDR3 is made up of 13 amino acids. Trimming shortened V by 3 bases and J by 7 bases, and 13 bases separated the two germline ends. Germline lookup yields CDR1 KGHSH and CDR2 LQKENI. In DNA, the CDR3 is TGTGCCAGCTCACCTCGTTCATTGGGGGAGCAGTACTTC. As protein: CASSPRSLGEQYF.

This clone was counted a single time. The rearrangement links TRBV7-2 to TRBJ2-7; D is ambiguous. Trimming cost V 4 bases and J 3 bases, with 13 bases left between them. Germline V lookup: CDR1 SGHTA, CDR2 FQGNSA. The CDR3 consists of 14 residues. CDR3 loop: CASSSRGTNYEQYF. The CDR3, as DNA: TGTGCCAGCAGCTCCCGAGGCACCAACTACGAGCAGTACTTC.

This clone was picked up one time. The chain recombines TRBV9 with TRBJ2-7, with D perhaps matching TRBD1 (6 bases). The CDR3 sequence is 15 residues long. Germline V gene sequence: CDR1 SGDLS, CDR2 YYNGEE. V dropped 2 bases and J dropped 6 bases, with 18 bases sitting between them. CDR3 region: CASSVGDTGPLEQYF. CDR3 nucleotide sequence: TGTGCCAGCAGCGTTGGGGACACGGGCCCACTCGAGCAGTACTTC.

The chain carries TRBV10-3 and TRBJ1-1; weak D call: TRBD1 (5 bases). In germline, CDR1 is ENHRY, CDR2 SYGVKD. V lost 6 bases and J lost 1, with 15 bases in between. The CDR3 extends over 15 amino acids. The CDR3 spells CAISSGSGRNTEAFF. CDR3 DNA: TGTGCCATCAGCTCAGGGTCAGGAAGGAACACTGAAGCTTTCTTT.

The chain uses TRBV5-1 and TRBJ1-1; D might be TRBD1 (5 bases). Germline V gene lookup returns CDR1 SGHRS and CDR2 YFSETQ. Trimming removed 4 bases from V and 5 bases from J, with 15 bases in between. This CDR3 is built from 14 residues. CDR3 protein: CASSQGATGTEAFF. The CDR3 DNA sequence: TGCGCCAGCAGCCAGGGAGCTACGGGAACTGAAGCTTTCTTT.

The rearrangement links TRBV7-9 to TRBJ2-5; a weak D match, TRBD1 (6 bases). The CDR3 is made up of 14 amino acids. The germline V and J ends were trimmed by 4 bases and 7 bases, with 16 bases remaining between them. Per the germline V gene, CDR1 is SEHNR and CDR2 is FQNEAQ (reference sequence). The CDR3 protein is CASSSTGFSGTQYF. Here the CDR3 DNA reads TGTGCCAGCAGCTCGACAGGATTTTCAGGGACCCAGTACTTC.

This chain links TRBV29-1 with TRBJ2-7; TRBD1 matches at 8 bases. The CDR3 is made up of 13 amino acids. V shed 6 bases, J shed 3 bases, and the junction held 7 bases outside the gene matches. The germline V gene has CDR1 SQVTM and CDR2 ANQGSEA. The CDR3 DNA follows: TGCAGCGTCCCCGGGGACAGGCTCTACGAGCAGTACTTC. Translating it yields CSVPGDRLYEQYF.

J is TRBJ2-7 and V is TRBV7-8; maybe TRBD1 (5 bases). V lost 7 bases, J lost 7 bases, and 14 bases lay in between. CDR1 and CDR2 (germline): SGHVS, FQNEAQ. The CDR3 is made up of 12 amino acids. The CDR3 here is CASTRQHGEQYF. The CDR3 bases are TGTGCCAGCACCCGACAGCATGGGGAGCAGTACTTC.

The chain carries TRBV5-1 and TRBJ2-5, with TRBD1 as a possible D gene (5 bases). Trimming stripped 2 bases from V and 5 bases from J, with 16 bases between. Germline assignment: CDR1 SGHRS and CDR2 YFSETQ. CDR3 length: 15 residues. In DNA form, the CDR3 reads TGCGCCAGCAGCTTTGAGCACCAGGGCGCGGAGACCCAGTACTTC. This gives the protein CASSFEHQGAETQYF.

J is TRBJ1-5 and V is TRBV3-1 (or the pseudogene TRBV3-2); D is unresolved. Trimming shortened V by 3 bases and J by 0 bases, and 9 bases separated the two germline ends. Germline-derived CDR1 and CDR2 are LGHDT and YNNKEL (reference sequence). The CDR3 loop spans 15 amino acids. CDR3 residues: CASSHNPDSNQPQHF. In DNA form, the CDR3 reads TGTGCCAGCAGCCATAACCCAGATAGCAATCAGCCCCAGCATTTT.

The chain employs TRBV7-9 and TRBJ1-1; D remains ambiguous. V was trimmed by 5 bases and J by 3 bases, leaving 10 bases between them. Germline V gene lookup returns CDR1 SEHNR and CDR2 FQNEAQ (reference sequence). The CDR3 length is 13 residues. The CDR3 sequence is CASSLHEDTEAFF. CDR3 nucleotides: TGTGCCAGCAGCCTACATGAGGACACTGAAGCTTTCTTT.

V is TRBV19 and J is TRBJ1-2; 8 positions agree with TRBD1. V shed 6 bases and J 4 bases; nucleotides not matched to a gene: 4. CDR3 length equals 13 residues. Germline loops: CDR1 LNHDA, CDR2 SQIVND (reference sequence). This chain's CDR3 is CASRKDRGYGYTF. The CDR3 DNA reads as TGTGCCAGTAGGAAAGACAGGGGCTATGGCTACACCTTC.

This clone was observed a single time. The chain uses TRBV7-8 and TRBJ2-2; a weak D match, TRBD1 (5 bases). The CDR3 contains 13 residues. The V end was cut by 5 bases, the J end by 6 bases, with 10 bases between. Germline V CDR1 and CDR2: SGHVS, FQNEAQ. The DNA of the CDR3 is TGTGCCAGCAGCCGGCAGGGATCCGGGGAGCTGTTTTTT. Its protein product is CASSRQGSGELFF.

The chain couples TRBV24-1 to TRBJ2-3, with D maybe TRBD1 (5 bases). The V and J ends lost 0 bases and 2 bases respectively, with 8 bases between them. The CDR3 has 15 residues. Germline-derived CDR1 and CDR2 are KGHDR and SFDVKD. CDR3 sequence: CATSDLGHYTDTQYF. CDR3 coding DNA: TGTGCCACCAGTGATTTGGGACACTACACAGATACGCAGTATTTT.

This chain connects TRBV7-2 to TRBJ2-3; 10 bases are shared with TRBD2. In germline, CDR1 is SGHTA, CDR2 FQGNSA. This CDR3 region has 17 residues. With V trimmed by 5 bases and J by 5 bases, 13 bases remained unmatched. CDR3 bases: TGTGCCAGCAGCCCCTACAAAAGCGGGAGGGGTGGAGATACGCAGTATTTT. Translation gives CASSPYKSGRGGDTQYF.

The chain carries TRBV18 and TRBJ1-1; tentatively, D is TRBD1 (5 bases). Trimming cost V 4 bases and J 1 base, with 13 bases left between them. The CDR3 sequence is 15 residues long. Germline assignment: CDR1 KGHSH and CDR2 LQKENI. The CDR3 spells CASSRGGTGNTEAFF. The CDR3 DNA is TGTGCCAGCTCACGGGGGGGGACGGGGAACACTGAAGCTTTCTTT.

The genes are TRBV10-3 and TRBJ1-2; 7 bases line up with TRBD1. V lost 2 bases, J lost 4 bases, and 16 bases stayed unmatched. This CDR3 has 18 amino acids. Looked up from germline, CDR1 is ENHRY and CDR2 is SYGVKD. Here the CDR3 DNA reads TGTGCCATCAGTGAGGCCAGGGGCCGACAGGGTCGGAGCTATGGCTACACCTTC. This codes for CAISEARGRQGRSYGYTF.

The chain links TRBV7-8 to TRBJ2-3, with unresolved D. This CDR3 spans 14 amino acids. The germline V gene has CDR1 SGHVS and CDR2 FQNEAQ. The V gene lost 5 bases and the J gene lost 2 bases, with 11 bases spanning the gap. The CDR3 region has the DNA TGTGCCAGCAGCCCCCTAGGGTCCACAGATACGCAGTATTTT. It encodes CASSPLGSTDTQYF. Looking up the rest from reference TRBV7-8 and TRBJ2-3 gives the full variable domain: GAGVSQSPRYKVAKRGQDVALRCDPISGHVSLFWYQQALGQGPEFLTYFQNEAQLDKSGLPSDRFFAERPEGSVSTLKIQRTQQEDSAVYLCASSPLGSTDTQYFGPGTRLTVL.

V usage is TRBV6-1 and J usage is TRBJ1-1; weak D call: TRBD1 (5 bases). The V and J ends lost 11 bases and 8 bases respectively, with 21 bases between them. This CDR3 spans 13 amino acids. Germline values: CDR1 MNHNS, CDR2 SASEGT. The CDR3 here is CAGKPGGENEAFF. The CDR3 DNA sequence: TGTGCCGGAAAACCGGGGGGGGAGAACGAAGCTTTCTTT.

This clone was seen just once. The V call is TRBV19, the J call TRBJ2-5; D may be TRBD1 or TRBD2 (5 bases each). The CDR3 sequence is 15 residues long. Deletions cut 4 bases from V and 3 bases from J, with 15 bases between. CDR1 and CDR2 (germline): LNHDA, SQIVND (reference sequence). CDR3 sequence reads: CASSKGRGLEETQYF. CDR3 nucleotides: TGTGCCAGTAGTAAGGGACGAGGGTTGGAAGAGACCCAGTACTTC.

This clone has only one observation. The chain is built from TRBV18 and TRBJ1-2, with TRBD1 as a possible D gene (6 bases). V was shortened by 3 bases and J by 3 bases, with 14 bases between the two germline ends. CDR1 is KGHSH, CDR2 LQKENI, per germline. The CDR3 is 15 residues long. The CDR3 is CASSPQVGGHYGYTF. DNA of the CDR3: TGTGCCAGCTCACCCCAGGTCGGGGGGCACTATGGCTACACCTTC.

Remarks on this clone: One end of the junction varies from germline; a read error may be responsible. V usage is TRBV6-1 and J usage is TRBJ2-7; D perhaps matches TRBD2 (6 bases). Germline lookup yields CDR1 MNHNS and CDR2 SASEGT. This CDR3 has 13 amino acids. CDR3 DNA: TGTGCCAGCAGTGACGCCCCCGGGAGCCTGGAGGACTTC. This translates into CASSDAPGSLEDF.

This rearrangement joins TRBV20-1 to TRBJ1-1; D not resolved. The V gene's germline CDR1 is DFQATT and CDR2 SNEGSKA (reference sequence). V lost 2 bases and J lost 0, with 1 base in between. The CDR3 length is 11 residues. DNA of the CDR3: TGCAGTGCTAGACTGAACACTGAAGCTTTCTTT. It translates to CSARLNTEAFF.